The sequence of this T cell receptor beta chain was determined in a study of pediatric ulcerative colitis. General study findings and limits: Acute severe colitis showed lower rectal diversity from clonal expansions. A couple of rectal CDR3 clonotypes occurred in all ulcerative colitis patients.

In regard to this clone: Antigen: not known.

CDR3 size: 16 residues. The V end was cut by 0 bases, the J end by 0 bases, with 10 bases between. CDR1 ENHRY and CDR2 SYGVKD come from the germline V gene. Samples were sequenced at Survey level, maximum 500,000 reads. The protocol was immunoSEQ multiplex PCR, while the TCRdb copy is restricted to in-frame clones and leaves out a portion. The profile covers 30,000 or so clones, with around 80% appearing a single time and approximately 4.5% taken by the ten largest. This receptor was taken from a boy younger than 18 with severe ulcerative colitis. The chain combines TRBV10-3 with TRBJ2-3, with a weak D call TRBD2 (7 bases). The specimen was blood. CDR3 DNA sequence: TGTGCCATCAGTGAGTCGAGGGGGGGAAGCACAGATACGCAGTATTTT. This sequence encodes CAISESRGGSTDTQYF.